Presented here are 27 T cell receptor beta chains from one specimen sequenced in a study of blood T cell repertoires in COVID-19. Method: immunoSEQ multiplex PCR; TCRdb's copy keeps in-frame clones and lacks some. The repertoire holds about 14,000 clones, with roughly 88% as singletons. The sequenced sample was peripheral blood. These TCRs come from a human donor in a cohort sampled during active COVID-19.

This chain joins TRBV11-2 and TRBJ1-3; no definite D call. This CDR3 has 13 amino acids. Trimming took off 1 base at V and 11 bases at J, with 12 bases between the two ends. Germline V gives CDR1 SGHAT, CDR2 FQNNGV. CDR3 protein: CASSLVAETSIYF. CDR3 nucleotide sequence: TGTGCCAGCAGCTTAGTGGCGGAGACGTCCATATATTTT.

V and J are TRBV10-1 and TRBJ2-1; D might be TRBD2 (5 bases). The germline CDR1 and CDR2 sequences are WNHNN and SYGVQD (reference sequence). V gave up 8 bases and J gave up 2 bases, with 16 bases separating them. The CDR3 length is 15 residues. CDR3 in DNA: TGCGCCAGCGCCAGCGGCCAAACCCCCTACAATGAGCAGTTCTTC. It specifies CASASGQTPYNEQFF.

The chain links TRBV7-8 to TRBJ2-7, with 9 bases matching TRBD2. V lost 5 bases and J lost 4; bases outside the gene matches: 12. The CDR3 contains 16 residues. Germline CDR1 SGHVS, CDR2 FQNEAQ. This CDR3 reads CASSPQGGLAAYEQYF. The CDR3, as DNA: TGTGCCAGCAGCCCCCAAGGGGGACTAGCAGCGTACGAGCAGTACTTC. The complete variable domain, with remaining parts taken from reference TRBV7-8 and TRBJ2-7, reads GAGVSQSPRYKVAKRGQDVALRCDPISGHVSLFWYQQALGQGPEFLTYFQNEAQLDKSGLPSDRFFAERPEGSVSTLKIQRTQQEDSAVYLCASSPQGGLAAYEQYFGPGTRLTVT.

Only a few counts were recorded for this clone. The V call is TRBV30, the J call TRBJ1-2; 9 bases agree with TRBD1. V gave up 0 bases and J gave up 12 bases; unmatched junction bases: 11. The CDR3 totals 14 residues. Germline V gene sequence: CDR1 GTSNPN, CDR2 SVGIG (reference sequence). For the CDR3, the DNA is TGTGCCTGGAGTGTTAAACAGGGGGCGCTAAGAAACACCTTC. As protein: CAWSVKQGALRNTF.

CDR3 amino acids: CASSPGDGGGLNTQYF. The CDR3 bases are TGTGCCAGCAGCCCCGGGGACGGCGGGGGGTTAAATACGCAGTATTTT. The chain joins TRBV9 to TRBJ2-3; 8 nucleotides line up with TRBD2. The ends lost 4 bases at V and 7 bases at J; junction bases unmatched: 14. Germline values: CDR1 SGDLS, CDR2 YYNGEE. CDR3 length: 16 residues.

CDR3 protein: CAWSTRLVNEQFF. The CDR3 nucleotides read TGTGCCTGGTCGACTAGGTTAGTCAATGAGCAGTTCTTC. The genes are TRBV30 and TRBJ2-1, with TRBD2 as a possible D gene (6 bases). The CDR3 consists of 13 residues. The V and J ends lost 5 bases and 6 bases respectively, with 14 bases between them. Germline CDR1 and CDR2: GTSNPN and SVGIG (reference sequence).

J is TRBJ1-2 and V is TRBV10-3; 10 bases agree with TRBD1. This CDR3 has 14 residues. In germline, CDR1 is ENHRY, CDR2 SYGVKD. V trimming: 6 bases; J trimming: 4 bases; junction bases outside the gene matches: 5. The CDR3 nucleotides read TGTGCCATCAGCCAGGGACAGGGGACCTATGGCTACACCTTC. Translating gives CAISQGQGTYGYTF.

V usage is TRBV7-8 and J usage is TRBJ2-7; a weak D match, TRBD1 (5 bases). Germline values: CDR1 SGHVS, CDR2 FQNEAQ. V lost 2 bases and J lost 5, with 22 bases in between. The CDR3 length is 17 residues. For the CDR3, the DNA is TGTGCCAGCAGCTTACAAAGTCTCGGGTCAGGGTCAAACGAGCAGTACTTC. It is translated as CASSLQSLGSGSNEQYF.

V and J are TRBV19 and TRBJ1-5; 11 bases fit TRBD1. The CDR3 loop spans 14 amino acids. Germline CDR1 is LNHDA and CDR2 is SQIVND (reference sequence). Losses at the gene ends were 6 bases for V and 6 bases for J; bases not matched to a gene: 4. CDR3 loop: CASRTGTGGQPQHF. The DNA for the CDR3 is TGTGCCAGTAGGACCGGGACAGGGGGTCAGCCCCAGCATTTT.

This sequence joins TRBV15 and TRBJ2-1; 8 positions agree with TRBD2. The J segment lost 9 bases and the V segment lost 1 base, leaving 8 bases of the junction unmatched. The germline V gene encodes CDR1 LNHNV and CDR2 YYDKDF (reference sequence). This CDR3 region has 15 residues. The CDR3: CATSRGGLGLGEQFF. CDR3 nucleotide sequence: TGTGCCACCAGCAGAGGGGGACTAGGATTGGGTGAGCAGTTCTTC.

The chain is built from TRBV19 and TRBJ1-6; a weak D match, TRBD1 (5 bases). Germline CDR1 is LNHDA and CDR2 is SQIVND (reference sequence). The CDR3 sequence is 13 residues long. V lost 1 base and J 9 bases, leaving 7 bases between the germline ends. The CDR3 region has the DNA TGTGCCAGTAGTATAGCCCAGGGTTCACCCCTCCACTTT. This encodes CASSIAQGSPLHF.

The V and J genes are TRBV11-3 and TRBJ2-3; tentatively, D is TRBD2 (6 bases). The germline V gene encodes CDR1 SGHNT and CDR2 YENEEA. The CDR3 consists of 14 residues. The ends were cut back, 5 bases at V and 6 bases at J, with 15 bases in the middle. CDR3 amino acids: CASSTGGDVDTQYF. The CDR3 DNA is TGTGCCAGCAGCACCGGAGGGGATGTTGATACGCAGTATTTT.

The CDR3 bases are TGCAGCGTATCCGGGACAACGGAAGTTAATAGCAATCAGCCCCAGCATTTT. It translates to CSVSGTTEVNSNQPQHF. This sequence joins TRBV29-1 and TRBJ1-5; possible D gene TRBD1, 6 bases. V gave up 6 bases and J gave up 0 bases, with 21 bases separating them. Germline values: CDR1 SQVTM, CDR2 ANQGSEA. The CDR3 is 17 residues long. The whole variable domain, filled in from reference TRBV29-1 and TRBJ1-5, reads SAVISQKPSRDICQRGTSLTIQCQVDSQVTMMFWYRQQPGQSLTLIATANQGSEATYESGFVIDKFPISRPNLTFSTLTVSNMSPEDSSIYLCSVSGTTEVNSNQPQHFGDGTRLSIL.

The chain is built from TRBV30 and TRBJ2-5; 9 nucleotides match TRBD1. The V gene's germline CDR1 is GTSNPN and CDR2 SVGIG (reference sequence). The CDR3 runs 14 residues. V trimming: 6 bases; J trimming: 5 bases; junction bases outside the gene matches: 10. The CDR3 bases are TGTGCCTGTACAGGGGGCCGGGCATCGGAGACCCAGTACTTC. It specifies CACTGGRASETQYF.

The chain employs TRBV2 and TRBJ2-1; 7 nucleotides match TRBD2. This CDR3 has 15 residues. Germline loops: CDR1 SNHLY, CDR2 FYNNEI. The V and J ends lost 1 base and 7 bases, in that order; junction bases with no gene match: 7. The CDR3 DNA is TGTGCCAGCAGTGAAGGGCGGGAAGCGGGGAATGAGCAGTTCTTC. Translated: CASSEGREAGNEQFF.

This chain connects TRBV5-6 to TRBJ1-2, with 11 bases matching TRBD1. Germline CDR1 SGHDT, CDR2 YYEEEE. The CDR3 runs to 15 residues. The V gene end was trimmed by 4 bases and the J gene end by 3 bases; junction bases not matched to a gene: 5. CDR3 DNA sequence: TGTGCCAGCAGCCTGGACAGGGGGCGCTACTATGGCTACACCTTC. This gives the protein CASSLDRGRYYGYTF.

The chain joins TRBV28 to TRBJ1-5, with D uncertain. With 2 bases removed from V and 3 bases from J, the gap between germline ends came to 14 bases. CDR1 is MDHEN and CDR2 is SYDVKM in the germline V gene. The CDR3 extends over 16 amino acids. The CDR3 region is CASSLVYIVPNQPQHF. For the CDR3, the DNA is TGTGCCAGCAGTTTAGTTTATATTGTCCCCAATCAGCCCCAGCATTTT.

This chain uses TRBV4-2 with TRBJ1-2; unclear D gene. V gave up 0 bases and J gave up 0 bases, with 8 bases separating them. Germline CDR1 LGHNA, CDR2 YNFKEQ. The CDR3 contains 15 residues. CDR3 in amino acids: CASSQDYPANYGYTF. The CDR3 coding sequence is TGTGCCAGCAGCCAAGATTATCCAGCTAACTATGGCTACACCTTC.

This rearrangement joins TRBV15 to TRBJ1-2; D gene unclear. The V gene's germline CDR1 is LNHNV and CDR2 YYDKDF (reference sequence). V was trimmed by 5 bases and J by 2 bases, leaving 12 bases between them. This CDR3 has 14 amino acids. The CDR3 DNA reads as TGTGCCACCAGCGTGGACTTTGGGAACTATGGCTACACCTTC. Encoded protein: CATSVDFGNYGYTF.

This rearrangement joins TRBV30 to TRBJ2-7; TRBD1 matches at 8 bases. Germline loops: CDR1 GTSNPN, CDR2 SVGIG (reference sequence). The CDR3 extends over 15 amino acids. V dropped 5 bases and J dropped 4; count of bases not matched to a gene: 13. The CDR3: CAWAGPGTGLYEQYF. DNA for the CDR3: TGTGCCTGGGCAGGACCCGGGACAGGACTTTACGAGCAGTACTTC.

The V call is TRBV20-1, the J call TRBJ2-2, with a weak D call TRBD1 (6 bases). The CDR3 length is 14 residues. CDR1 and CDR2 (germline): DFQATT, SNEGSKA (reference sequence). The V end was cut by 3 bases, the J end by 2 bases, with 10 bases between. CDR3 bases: TGCAGTGCTAGTGGGGGCCCCAACACCGGGGAGCTGTTTTTT. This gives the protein CSASGGPNTGELFF.

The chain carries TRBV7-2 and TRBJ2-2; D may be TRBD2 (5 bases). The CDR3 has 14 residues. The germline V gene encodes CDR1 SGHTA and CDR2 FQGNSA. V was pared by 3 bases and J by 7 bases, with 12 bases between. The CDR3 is CASSFMRAGGELFF. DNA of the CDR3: TGTGCCAGCAGCTTTATGAGGGCGGGCGGGGAGCTGTTTTTT.

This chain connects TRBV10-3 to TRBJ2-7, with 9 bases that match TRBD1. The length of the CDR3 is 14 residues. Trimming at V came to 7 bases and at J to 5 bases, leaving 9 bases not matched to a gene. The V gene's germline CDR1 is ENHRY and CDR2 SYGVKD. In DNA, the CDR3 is TGTGCCATCAACCCCGGGACAGGGCCCCACGAGCAGTACTTC. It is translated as CAINPGTGPHEQYF.

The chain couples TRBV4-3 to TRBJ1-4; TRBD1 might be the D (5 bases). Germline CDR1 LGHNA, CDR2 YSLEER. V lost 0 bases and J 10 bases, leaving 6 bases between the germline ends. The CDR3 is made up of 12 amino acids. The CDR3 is CASSQEGGKLFF. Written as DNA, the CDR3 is TGCGCCAGCAGCCAAGAGGGGGGAAAACTGTTTTTT.

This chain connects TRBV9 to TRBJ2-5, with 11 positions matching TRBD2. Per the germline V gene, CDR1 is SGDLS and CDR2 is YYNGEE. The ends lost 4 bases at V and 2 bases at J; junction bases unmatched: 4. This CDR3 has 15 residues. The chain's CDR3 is CASSPRLAGQETQYF. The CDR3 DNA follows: TGTGCCAGCAGCCCGCGACTAGCGGGGCAAGAGACCCAGTACTTC.

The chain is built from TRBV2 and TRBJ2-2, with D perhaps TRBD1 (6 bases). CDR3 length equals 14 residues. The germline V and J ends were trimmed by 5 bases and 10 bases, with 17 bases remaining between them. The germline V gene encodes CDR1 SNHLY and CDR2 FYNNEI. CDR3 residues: CASSSGVYLSELFF. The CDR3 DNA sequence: TGTGCCAGCAGTTCAGGGGTATATCTATCGGAGCTGTTTTTT.

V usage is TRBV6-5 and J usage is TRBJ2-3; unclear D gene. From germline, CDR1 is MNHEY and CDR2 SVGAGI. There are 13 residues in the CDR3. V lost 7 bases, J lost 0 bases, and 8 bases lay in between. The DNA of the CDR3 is TGTGCCAGCAAGGTCGGGAGCACAGATACGCAGTATTTT. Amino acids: CASKVGSTDTQYF.